This entry describes one TCR beta chain. The antigen is unknown. The sample originates from a study of shared clonotypes between healthy human individuals. In the study overall: CD8 memory received one plate per donor, CD8 naive two, CD4 memory three and CD4 naive three.

Genomic DNA from each subset was divided evenly over several immunoSEQ plates. The table came from immunoSEQ multiplex PCR; TCRdb's copy has only in-frame clones and leaves some out. The table records 550,000 to 750,000 clones, 92% of them present only once. Study-wide results and caveats: The small donor group covered limited genetic and exposure diversity.

Naive CD8 cells, CD45RO-negative and positively selected for CCR7, excluded terminally differentiated effector memory CD45RA+ cells. The CDR3 has 11 amino acids. The germline CDR1 and CDR2 sequences are SQVTM and ANQGSEA. V lost 7 bases to trimming and J lost 1 base, with 7 bases between them. The chain carries TRBV29-1 and TRBJ1-1; D not certain. The TCR originated in a man between 25 and 39 years old in good health. The sequenced sample consisted of naive CD8+ T cells sorted from blood. This chain's CDR3 is CSAEKNTEAFF. CDR3 sequence (DNA): TGCAGCGCTGAGAAGAACACTGAAGCTTTCTTT.